One sample yielded the 32 T cell receptor beta chains listed below, sequenced in a study of blood T cell repertoires in COVID-19. Sequenced by immunoSEQ multiplex PCR; TCRdb stores in-frame clones only, minus some. Of 390,000 or so clones listed, 80% to 90% are singletons. Material for sequencing was PBMCs or T cells enriched from blood (not recorded which). Source of these receptors: a man aged 18 to 30 who had recovered from COVID-19.

This sequence joins TRBV2 and TRBJ1-1, with a possible D match to TRBD1 (5 bases). Germline loops: CDR1 SNHLY, CDR2 FYNNEI. The CDR3 has 14 residues. Trimming cost V 4 bases and J 4 bases, with 13 bases left between them. The CDR3 loop is CASSGDITGTEAFF. CDR3 DNA sequence: TGTGCCAGCAGTGGAGATATTACAGGCACTGAAGCTTTCTTT.

This chain uses TRBV5-4 with TRBJ2-3, with D perhaps TRBD1 (6 bases). V lost 0 bases and J lost 6, with 14 bases in between. Looked up from germline, CDR1 is SGHNT and CDR2 is YYREEE (reference sequence). The CDR3 is made up of 15 amino acids. CDR3 nucleotide sequence: TGTGCCAGCAGCTTGGCCTTACAGGGTGGGGATACGCAGTATTTT. Protein sequence: CASSLALQGGDTQYF.

The rearrangement links TRBV5-8 to TRBJ2-7; possibly TRBD2 for D (6 bases). Germline V CDR1 and CDR2: SGHTS, YDEGEE. Trimming cost V 1 base and J 5 bases, with 16 bases left between them. The CDR3 consists of 15 residues. The chain's CDR3 is CASSLWARGGHEQYF. Written as DNA, the CDR3 is TGTGCCAGCAGCTTGTGGGCCCGGGGAGGCCACGAGCAGTACTTC.

J is TRBJ1-6 and V is TRBV4-1; D gene ambiguous. Trimming removed 2 bases from V and 5 bases from J, with 10 bases in between. Germline V CDR1 and CDR2: MGHRA, YSYEKL. The CDR3 spans 15 residues. The CDR3 region is CASSQHDGDNSPLHF. In nucleotides, the CDR3 is TGCGCCAGCAGCCAACACGACGGAGATAATTCACCCCTCCACTTT.

The gene calls are TRBV19 and TRBJ1-5; unclear D gene. CDR1 is LNHDA and CDR2 is SQIVND in the germline V gene (reference sequence). CDR3 length: 15 amino acids. Trimming left V 9 bases short and J 0 bases short, with 15 bases between. The CDR3 reads CASSGGGNSNQPQHF. DNA of the CDR3: TGTGCCAGCAGCGGCGGAGGGAATAGCAATCAGCCCCAGCATTTT.

The CDR3 loop is CASSLQGAAGNTIYF. CDR3 bases: TGTGCCAGCAGCTTACAGGGGGCGGCTGGAAACACCATATATTTT. The chain joins TRBV7-8 to TRBJ1-3, with TRBD1 identical over 8 bases. The trim removed 2 bases at V and 2 bases at J, leaving 2 bases unmatched. The CDR3 loop spans 15 amino acids. CDR1 and CDR2 (germline): SGHVS, FQNEAQ.

The chain couples TRBV24-1 to TRBJ2-7, with D possibly TRBD2 on 6 matching bases. Germline V gene sequence: CDR1 KGHDR, CDR2 SFDVKD. This CDR3 contains 14 residues. Between the trimmed V and J ends, which lost 5 bases and 2 bases, there was a span of 12 bases. The CDR3, as DNA: TGTGCCACCAGTGCCCGGGACTCGGCCTACGAGCAGTACTTC. This encodes CATSARDSAYEQYF.

The CDR3 loop reads CASSTPGYQPQHF. The CDR3 DNA reads TGTGCCAGCAGTACCCCAGGGTATCAGCCCCAGCATTTT. V is TRBV12-3 or TRBV12-4 and J is TRBJ1-5; perhaps TRBD1 as D (5 bases). V was cut by 5 bases and J by 5 bases, with 10 bases left in between. The CDR3 extends over 13 amino acids.

V and J are TRBV19 and TRBJ2-7; 7 nucleotides align to TRBD2. Germline-derived CDR1 and CDR2 are LNHDA and SQIVND (reference sequence). The CDR3 has 15 residues. Unmatched junction bases numbered 7, after V lost 5 bases and J lost 0 bases. CDR3 loop: CASSGGLGNSYEQYF. The CDR3 DNA follows: TGTGCCAGTAGTGGTGGACTAGGGAACTCCTACGAGCAGTACTTC.

The chain uses TRBV2 and TRBJ2-7; 10 nucleotides line up with TRBD2. The germline CDR1 and CDR2 sequences are SNHLY and FYNNEI. Unmatched junction bases numbered 12, after V lost 9 bases and J lost 7 bases. The CDR3 sequence is 14 residues long. The CDR3 DNA reads as TGTGCCAGTCGTAAGCGGGAGGGCCATGAAGAGCAGTACTTC. Its translation: CASRKREGHEEQYF.

This sequence joins TRBV5-1 and TRBJ2-7; no definite D call. Germline V CDR1 and CDR2: SGHRS, YFSETQ. The CDR3 is 13 amino acids. Deletions cut 0 bases from V and 5 bases from J, with 9 bases between. In DNA, the CDR3 is TGCGCCAGCAGCTTGGAGGTGGGCGACGAGCAGTACTTC. It is translated as CASSLEVGDEQYF.

As concerns this clone: Other DNA sequences within the sample encode an identical CDR3. The chain recombines TRBV6-5 with TRBJ2-1, with D tentatively TRBD1 (5 bases). The CDR3 has 16 residues. The V end was cut by 2 bases, the J end by 0 bases, with 11 bases between. From germline, CDR1 is MNHEY and CDR2 SVGAGI. The CDR3 reads CASSYGAASSYNEQFF. The CDR3 DNA is TGTGCCAGCAGTTACGGGGCAGCTAGCTCCTACAATGAGCAGTTCTTC.

The rearrangement links TRBV4-1 to TRBJ2-2; 7 bases agree with TRBD1. The CDR3 runs 14 residues. The junction had 8 bases not matched to a gene; V was cut back by 11 bases and J by 2 bases. The germline V gene encodes CDR1 MGHRA and CDR2 YSYEKL. The DNA for the CDR3 is TGCGCCGGGTCCGGGACAGCTAACACCGGGGAGCTGTTTTTT. Translation: CAGSGTANTGELFF.

This chain connects TRBV5-1 to TRBJ1-2; 7 bases match TRBD1. Germline V gene lookup returns CDR1 SGHRS and CDR2 YFSETQ. The CDR3 loop spans 12 amino acids. V was pared by 7 bases and J by 5 bases, with 5 bases of the junction left unmatched. CDR3 coding DNA: TGCGCCAGCGGGGACAGAAAATATGGCTACACCTTC. Translated, it gives CASGDRKYGYTF.

The rearrangement links TRBV2 to TRBJ1-1; D may be TRBD1 (6 bases). The CDR3 loop spans 15 amino acids. Trimming removed 4 bases from V and 3 bases from J, with 15 bases in between. From germline, CDR1 is SNHLY and CDR2 FYNNEI. For the CDR3, the DNA is TGTGCCAGCAGTGGATTAAGGGGGAGCGACACTGAAGCTTTCTTT. Translation: CASSGLRGSDTEAFF. The full variable domain, with the rest looked up from reference TRBV2 and TRBJ1-1, is EPEVTQTPSHQVTQMGQEVILRCVPISNHLYFYWYRQILGQKVEFLVSFYNNEISEKSEIFDDQFSVERPDGSNFTLKIRSTKLEDSAMYFCASSGLRGSDTEAFFGQGTRLTVV.

The gene calls are TRBV5-1 and TRBJ2-5; 8 bases match TRBD1. CDR1 SGHRS and CDR2 YFSETQ come from the germline V gene. V dropped 3 bases and J dropped 2; count of bases not matched to a gene: 9. This CDR3 region has 16 residues. In nucleotides, the CDR3 is TGCGCCAGCAGCTCTTACAGGGGGAATCGTCAAGAGACCCAGTACTTC. Protein product: CASSSYRGNRQETQYF.

V usage is TRBV5-6 and J usage is TRBJ1-5; D is perhaps TRBD1 (6 bases). The CDR3 runs 16 residues. V lost 3 bases and J 4 bases, leaving 17 bases between the germline ends. Germline V lookup: CDR1 SGHDT, CDR2 YYEEEE. In nucleotides, the CDR3 is TGTGCCAGCAGCTCCAAAAAGGCAGGGGATAATCAGCCCCAGCATTTT. Its protein product is CASSSKKAGDNQPQHF.

This chain connects TRBV5-4 to TRBJ2-1; 7 bases are a match to TRBD1. Germline trimming cut 4 bases from V and 0 bases from J; bases unmatched to any gene: 4. Germline-derived CDR1 and CDR2 are SGHNT and YYREEE (reference sequence). The CDR3 runs 15 residues. CDR3 sequence: CASSLGQSSYNEQFF. The CDR3, as DNA: TGTGCCAGCAGCCTGGGACAGAGCTCCTACAATGAGCAGTTCTTC.

This clone has just one count. This chain uses TRBV9 with TRBJ1-1; the D gene is possibly TRBD1 (6 bases). V lost 0 bases to trimming and J lost 1 base, with 10 bases between them. CDR1 SGDLS and CDR2 YYNGEE come from the germline V gene. There are 15 residues in the CDR3. The DNA of the CDR3 is TGTGCCAGCAGCGTAGCAGGGGCAGGGAACACTGAAGCTTTCTTT. This translates into CASSVAGAGNTEAFF.

The CDR3 DNA sequence: TGTGCCTGGAGTGTCACAGGGGATCAGCCCCAGCATTTT. Encoded protein: CAWSVTGDQPQHF. V and J are TRBV30 and TRBJ1-5, with TRBD1 identical over 7 bases. The germline V gene has CDR1 GTSNPN and CDR2 SVGIG (reference sequence). V lost 0 bases and J lost 5; bases outside the gene matches: 1. The CDR3 extends over 13 amino acids.

The chain combines TRBV5-4 with TRBJ1-2, with D possibly matching TRBD1 (5 bases). CDR1 is SGHNT, CDR2 YYREEE, per germline (reference sequence). The CDR3 consists of 15 residues. V dropped 4 bases and J dropped 4 bases, with 17 bases sitting between them. The CDR3 is CASSTSTAGPYGYTF. Written as DNA, the CDR3 is TGTGCCAGCAGCACCTCGACAGCAGGCCCCTATGGCTACACCTTC.

The chain is built from TRBV20-1 and TRBJ2-1; 7 bases align to TRBD2. Germline assignment: CDR1 DFQATT and CDR2 SNEGSKA (reference sequence). There are 15 residues in the CDR3. Trimming at V came to 3 bases and at J to 3 bases, leaving 8 bases not matched to a gene. The CDR3 DNA follows: TGCAGTGCTAGTCCTTTCGGGACTAACTACAATGAGCAGTTCTTC. It specifies CSASPFGTNYNEQFF.

This chain links TRBV3-1 (or the pseudogene TRBV3-2) with TRBJ1-1, with no clear D. Germline V gene lookup returns CDR1 LGHDT and CDR2 YNNKEL (reference sequence). Trimming removed 2 bases from V and 9 bases from J, with 7 bases in between. The CDR3 runs to 11 residues. CDR3 in amino acids: CASSQPQKAFF. The CDR3 coding sequence is TGTGCCAGCAGCCAACCACAGAAAGCTTTCTTT.

The CDR3 DNA follows: TGCGCCAGCAGCCAAGAAAGGACAGGGATTGGAAACACCATATATTTT. It specifies CASSQERTGIGNTIYF. The rearrangement links TRBV4-3 to TRBJ1-3, with 8 nucleotides matching TRBD1. V shed 0 bases, J shed 3 bases, and the junction held 4 bases outside the gene matches. CDR3 length: 16 residues. Germline values: CDR1 LGHNA, CDR2 YSLEER.

This clone was picked up a small number of times. The J gene is TRBJ2-7, the V gene TRBV5-1; TRBD2 agrees at 11 bases. Germline V gene lookup returns CDR1 SGHRS and CDR2 YFSETQ. CDR3 length: 15 residues. J lost 3 bases, V lost 4 bases, and 6 bases had no gene match. The CDR3 region is CASSGGLAGDYEQYF. In nucleotides, the CDR3 is TGCGCCAGCAGCGGAGGACTAGCGGGCGACTACGAGCAGTACTTC.

The J gene is TRBJ2-5, the V gene TRBV3-1 (or the pseudogene TRBV3-2), with 7 bases lining up with TRBD1. The CDR3 covers 13 residues. Germline CDR1 reads LGHDT; CDR2 reads YNNKEL (reference sequence). After removal of 4 bases from V and 5 bases from J, the junction contained 4 bases not matched to a gene. The CDR3, as DNA: TGTGCCAGCAGCCGTATGGACAGGGAGACCCAGTACTTC. Translation: CASSRMDRETQYF.

The chain uses TRBV7-6 and TRBJ1-1, with 8 bases identical to TRBD1. In germline, CDR1 is SGHVS, CDR2 FNYEAQ. J was trimmed by 5 bases and V by 1 base; bases with no gene match: 0. The CDR3 runs 13 residues. The CDR3 loop is CASSLGQGTEAFF. DNA of the CDR3: TGTGCCAGCAGCTTAGGACAGGGGACTGAAGCTTTCTTT.

A remark on this clone: This specimen includes other DNA sequences encoding the same CDR3. This chain uses TRBV6-5 with TRBJ1-2; no firm D call. Germline lookup yields CDR1 MNHEY and CDR2 SVGAGI. With 0 bases removed from V and 5 bases from J, the gap between germline ends came to 10 bases. This CDR3 spans 14 amino acids. CDR3: CASSYSRAGYGYTF. In DNA form, the CDR3 reads TGTGCCAGCAGTTACTCGAGGGCGGGTTATGGCTACACCTTC.

The chain combines TRBV3-1 (or the pseudogene TRBV3-2) with TRBJ1-6; 7 bases agree with TRBD1. CDR3 length equals 13 residues. Germline CDR1 LGHDT, CDR2 YNNKEL (reference sequence). V dropped 5 bases and J dropped 8; count of bases not matched to a gene: 3. CDR3 sequence (DNA): TGTGCCAGCAGCGGGACAGAGGATTCACCCCTCCACTTT. Translation gives CASSGTEDSPLHF.

V gene TRBV13 combines with J gene TRBJ2-3; D might be TRBD1 (6 bases). The V end lost 3 bases, the J end lost 2 bases, and 18 bases lay between the germline ends. This CDR3 is built from 17 residues. Germline assignment: CDR1 PRHDT and CDR2 FYEKMQ (reference sequence). The DNA for the CDR3 is TGTGCCAGCAGCTTTTCGCAGGTTAGGGGGACCACAGATACGCAGTATTTT. This encodes CASSFSQVRGTTDTQYF.

The chain uses TRBV7-2 and TRBJ2-1, with 9 bases aligning to TRBD1. J was trimmed by 6 bases and V by 4 bases; bases with no gene match: 10. Germline assignment: CDR1 SGHTA and CDR2 FQGNSA. The CDR3 runs 16 residues. This chain's CDR3 is CASSSSGTGRSNEQFF. The CDR3 bases are TGTGCCAGCAGCTCCTCCGGGACAGGGAGGTCCAATGAGCAGTTCTTC.

The rearrangement uses TRBV15 and TRBJ1-1; TRBD1 might be the D (5 bases). Looked up from germline, CDR1 is LNHNV and CDR2 is YYDKDF (reference sequence). The V end was cut by 1 base, the J end by 6 bases, with 15 bases between. CDR3 length: 15 residues. The CDR3 region has the DNA TGTGCCACCAGCAGAGTAGGTGGGGCCGGCTCTGAAGCTTTCTTT. Translation: CATSRVGGAGSEAFF.